This T cell receptor (beta chain) was identified in a study of shared clonotypes between healthy human individuals. Profiled with immunoSEQ multiplex PCR; TCRdb holds only in-frame clones, not every one. The top ten clones hold around 0.4% of a sample with 2 million to 2.5 million clones, just over 90% of them seen once. The CDR3 is 13 amino acids. Germline CDR1 reads GTSNPN; CDR2 reads SVGIG (reference sequence). The ends were cut back, 5 bases at V and 3 bases at J, with 11 bases in the middle. The receptor was isolated from a man younger than 30 in good health. Some clones in this sample may be carry-over from other donors' samples. The V gene is TRBV30, the J gene TRBJ1-3; D gene uncertain. The source material was naive CD4+ T cells from PBMCs. The subset here: CD45RA+ positively selected. Here the CDR3 DNA reads TGTGCCTGGGGCTTTGTCGTTGGAAACACCATATATTTT. Its protein product is CAWGFVVGNTIYF.